The present entry profiles one T cell receptor beta chain with its context. This clone has a single count. Its antigen remains undetermined. One end of the junction fails to match germline, which may point to a read error. Library construction relied on the immunoSEQ multiplex PCR assay. TCRdb took this table from immuneACCESS and kept in-frame rearrangements with V and J called. Such tables lack part of the clones; where checked against another copy, unresolved V genes explain under half of the gap, and the rest is unexplained. The sample profile shows approximately 90,000 clones; 88% of them were found once. Around an eighth of the sample is held by the ten biggest clonotypes. This sample was included in a study of control samples from healthy donors and cancer patients (dated by TCRdb to 2020 to 2021). CDR1 SSHAT and CDR2 FNYEAQ were looked up in the germline V gene (reference sequence). From the cysteine up to the phenylalanine, the CDR3 has a length of 14 residues. The read is trimmed to its CDR3 DNA, 42 bases read in frame from base 1.

The receptor was derived from a woman aged 70-85 years in good health. The rearranged segments are TRBV7-7 and TRBJ2-1, with TRBD2 tentatively as D gene (6 bases match). Sequenced: blood. The encoded CDR3 is CASSRTPSARGQFF. The nucleotide sequence reads as follows: TGTGCTAGCAGCCGTACCCCTAGCGCCCGGGGGCAGTTCTTC.